This TCR beta chain was sequenced for a study of T cell responses to AZD1222 COVID-19 vaccine. It was second doses at about 4 or about 12 weeks that were pooled. This table comes from immunoSEQ multiplex PCR, and its TCRdb copy is limited to in-frame clones, with some not included. The sample holds around 130,000 clones, roughly 90% seen once. Germline V gene sequence: CDR1 SGHDT, CDR2 YYEEEE. Trimming shortened V by 6 bases and J by 7 bases, and 20 bases separated the two germline ends. The CDR3 spans 16 residues. General study findings and limits: A rise in Spike-specific TCR breadth and depth followed two AZD1222 doses. Donors were chiefly white British, with a greater number of females, and clonal diversity was perhaps underestimated.

Regarding this clone: Its antigen remains unidentified.

The TCR originated in an adult who received the AZD1222 COVID-19 vaccine. This material consisted of peripheral blood, taken 28 days after the second AZD1222 dose. The chain recombines TRBV5-6 with TRBJ1-6; the D gene is possibly TRBD1 (5 bases). CDR3 protein: CASKKGAILRNSPLHF. The CDR3 region has the DNA TGTGCCAGCAAAAAAGGGGCTATTCTCCGAAATTCACCCCTCCACTTT.